This T cell receptor (beta chain) was recorded in a study of blood T cell repertoires in COVID-19. Study-wide context: PBMCs, B-cell-depleted T cells, or T cells were the source of the cDNA or gDNA that made up the material.

This CDR3 is built from 14 residues. V was pared by 5 bases and J by 2 bases, with 2 bases of the junction left unmatched. Per the germline V gene, CDR1 is MDHEN and CDR2 is SYDVKM. Clones were read by immunoSEQ multiplex PCR, and TCRdb kept only the in-frame ones, dropping some. The data contain about 200,000 clones, around 80% of them singletons. This clonotype was sampled from a man between 50 and 59 years old with active or convalescent COVID-19. V and J are TRBV28 and TRBJ2-7; TRBD2 agrees at 11 bases. Sequenced: peripheral blood. The CDR3 protein is CASSGTSGAYEQYF. The CDR3 DNA reads as TGTGCCAGCAGTGGGACTAGCGGAGCCTACGAGCAGTACTTC.